These T cell receptor beta chains were read from a single sample in a study of vaccination and CD4 T cells after COVID-19. TCRdb re-called the PCR reads through MiXCR, storing one row per CDR3 protein. The sample yields around 22,000 distinct CDR3 sequences, around a third seen once. These receptors' antigens are unknown. Sequenced sample: cultured CD4+ T cells from blood. The receptor source for this set is a human donor with COVID-19. The CDR3 runs from the conserved cysteine through the conserved F or W. A D gene is named only where the DNA matches it firmly. Clone size is shown for a subset of rows, as once, few, many or a class of expanded clone.

abundance	j_gene	d_gene	len	v_gene	CDR3aa	CDR3nt
few	TRBJ1-1	NA	14	TRBV28	CASRPDRLNTEAFF	TGTGCCAGCAGACCTGACAGGCTGAACACTGAAGCTTTCTTT
few	TRBJ2-5	TRBD2	16	TRBV15	CATNLGLAGGQETQYF	TGTGCCACCAACCTCGGACTAGCGGGGGGGCAAGAGACCCAGTACTTC
NA	TRBJ2-7	TRBD1	16	TRBV28	CASRRGGAGGTYEQYF	TGTGCCAGCAGACGTGGTGGGGCAGGGGGTACCTACGAGCAGTACTTC
NA	TRBJ2-2	TRBD2	15	TRBV15	CATREGLAGTGELFF	TGTGCCACCAGGGAGGGGCTAGCGGGCACCGGGGAGCTGTTTTTT
once	TRBJ2-3	NA	13	TRBV5-4	CASSLNSGPTQYF	TGTGCCAGCAGCTTGAACAGTGGGCCTACGCAGTATTTT
NA	TRBJ1-1	NA	14	TRBV7-2	CASSPRLGGSGAFF	TGTGCCAGCAGCCCCCGCCTGGGGGGAAGTGGAGCTTTCTTT
NA	TRBJ2-3	TRBD2	17	TRBV11-1	CASSSSPPGGGQDTQYF	TGTGCCAGCAGCTCATCCCCGCCGGGAGGGGGTCAGGATACGCAGTATTTT
NA	TRBJ2-3	NA	15	TRBV6-1	CASSQRPLPGHTQYF	TGTGCCAGCAGTCAGCGACCACTCCCGGGTCATACGCAGTATTTT
NA	TRBJ1-2	NA	13	TRBV6-1	CASRQTDFYGYTF	TGTGCCAGCAGACAGACGGACTTCTATGGCTACACCTTC
NA	TRBJ2-4	NA	14	TRBV6-2/TRBV6-3	CASHGTSNKNIQYF	TGTGCCAGCCACGGGACCAGTAATAAAAACATTCAGTACTTC
few	TRBJ2-3	NA	14	TRBV20-1	CSAGGAKLGDTQYF	TGCAGTGCTGGTGGGGCGAAGTTGGGAGATACGCAGTATTTT
few	TRBJ1-2	TRBD1	15	TRBV7-8	CASSTRTGGVYGYTF	TGTGCCAGCAGCACCCGGACAGGGGGCGTCTATGGCTACACCTTC
NA	TRBJ2-3	NA	16	TRBV29-1	CSVRLGVASSTDTQYF	TGCAGCGTTCGTCTGGGGGTAGCGTCTAGCACAGATACGCAGTATTTT
NA	TRBJ1-1	NA	14	TRBV7-2	CASSPPFRNTEAFF	TGTGCCAGCAGCCCCCCTTTTAGGAACACTGAAGCTTTCTTT
NA	TRBJ2-7	TRBD1	15	TRBV20-1	CSARDPTTGPYEQYF	TGCAGTGCTAGAGATCCGACGACAGGGCCCTACGAGCAGTACTTC
NA	TRBJ2-7	NA	15	TRBV7-7	CASSLGDGSSYEQYF	TGTGCTAGCAGCTTGGGGGACGGAAGCTCCTACGAGCAGTACTTC
NA	TRBJ2-3	TRBD2	14	TRBV2	CASSRGGGGDTQYF	TGTGCCAGCAGTCGGGGGGGAGGAGGAGATACGCAGTATTTT
NA	TRBJ2-3	TRBD2	16	TRBV11-2	CASSTGLAATTDTQYF	TGTGCCAGCAGCACCGGACTAGCGGCCACCACAGATACGCAGTATTTT
few	TRBJ1-5	TRBD1	16	TRBV19	CASSTTAGQGLQPQHF	TGTGCCAGTAGTACTACGGCCGGACAGGGGCTTCAGCCCCAGCATTTT
few	TRBJ2-1	TRBD2	11	TRBV20-1	CSASLAGEQFF	TGCAGTGCTTCACTAGCGGGGGAGCAGTTCTTC
few	TRBJ2-2	TRBD1	14	TRBV6-4	CASSALQGSGELFF	TGTGCCAGCAGTGCCCTACAGGGGTCCGGGGAGCTGTTTTTT
NA	TRBJ2-1	NA	13	TRBV2	CASHYSSYNEQFF	TGTGCCAGCCACTATAGCTCCTACAATGAGCAGTTCTTC
few	TRBJ1-5	TRBD1	14	TRBV20-1	CSAIMGQNNQPQHF	TGCAGTGCTATAATGGGACAGAACAATCAGCCCCAGCATTTT